These T cell receptor beta chains were read from a single sample in a study of CD8+ T cells in alopecia areata. Libraries were prepared by immunoSEQ multiplex PCR; TCRdb keeps only in-frame clonotypes and omits some of them. The table has 200,000 or so clones, approximately 52% seen once; the top ten hold 0.45%. Sequencing used CD4+ T cells sorted from blood, obtained at week 0. These receptors came from a human donor with alopecia areata. The CDR3 runs from the conserved cysteine through the conserved F or W. The order of the fields is CDR3 protein, CDR3 DNA, clone size, D gene, J gene, V gene. A D gene is named only where the DNA matches it firmly. Not all rows give a size; the values are once, few, many and, for expanded clones, a class.

CASKPGLEAREQYF | TGTGCCAGTAAGCCGGGACTGGAGGCCCGGGAGCAGTACTTC | . | . | TRBJ2-7 | TRBV19
CASSLAETRAINEQFF | TGTGCTAGCAGCTTAGCAGAGACTAGGGCCATCAATGAGCAGTTCTTC | once | . | TRBJ2-1 | TRBV7-7
CASSLGGTTDTQYF | TGCGCCAGCAGCTTGGGGGGAACCACAGATACGCAGTATTTT | once | . | TRBJ2-3 | TRBV5-1
CASTPDRVSYNEQFF | TGTGCCAGCACCCCCGACAGGGTGTCCTACAATGAGCAGTTCTTC | . | TRBD1 | TRBJ2-1 | TRBV6-6
CAWRRTGAFGNTIYF | TGTGCCTGGAGAAGGACAGGGGCGTTCGGAAACACCATATATTTT | few | TRBD1 | TRBJ1-3 | TRBV30
CASSVNWDSPLHF | TGTGCCAGCAGCGTAAATTGGGATTCACCCCTCCACTTT | . | . | TRBJ1-6 | TRBV9
CSVDRPGTGNTDTQYF | TGCAGCGTTGACAGACCCGGGACAGGAAACACAGATACGCAGTATTTT | . | TRBD1 | TRBJ2-3 | TRBV29-1
CASSSPGRDQFSEQFF | TGTGCCAGCAGCTCCCCGGGGAGGGATCAGTTCTCTGAGCAGTTCTTC | . | TRBD2 | TRBJ2-1 | TRBV11-2
CASSLVVHEQYF | TGTGCCAGCAGTTTAGTTGTGCACGAGCAGTACTTC | . | . | TRBJ2-7 | TRBV28
CASSVGAEVREQYF | TGTGCCAGCAGCGTAGGTGCCGAGGTACGGGAGCAGTACTTC | . | . | TRBJ2-7 | TRBV9
CASSLDTYGYTF | TGTGCCAGCAGCCTGGACACCTATGGCTACACCTTC | . | . | TRBJ1-2 | TRBV14
CASSLNRYEQYF | TGCGCCAGCAGCTTGAACAGGTACGAGCAGTACTTC | few | . | TRBJ2-7 | TRBV5-1
CACTNRGAIQYF | TGTGCCTGTACGAACAGGGGGGCCATTCAGTACTTC | . | TRBD1 | TRBJ2-4 | TRBV30
CAWRSTGLVKETQYF | TGTGCCTGGCGTTCAACGGGACTAGTAAAAGAGACCCAGTACTTC | . | TRBD2 | TRBJ2-5 | TRBV30
CAISVAGNYGYTF | TGTGCCATCAGTGTTGCAGGGAACTATGGCTACACCTTC | . | . | TRBJ1-2 | TRBV10-3
CAWSNGVVQYF | TGTGCCTGGAGTAACGGGGTAGTTCAGTACTTC | few | . | TRBJ2-7 | TRBV30
CSVGQGEYTEAFF | TGCAGCGTGGGACAGGGGGAGTACACTGAAGCTTTCTTT | . | TRBD1 | TRBJ1-1 | TRBV29-1
CASSPFLELGQGDGYTF | TGTGCCAGCTCACCTTTTTTAGAACTCGGACAGGGCGATGGCTACACCTTC | . | TRBD1 | TRBJ1-2 | TRBV18
CSVGTGGGSYEQYF | TGCAGCGTTGGGACAGGGGGTGGTTCCTACGAGCAGTACTTC | . | TRBD1 | TRBJ2-7 | TRBV29-1
CASTFGGNYGYTF | TGTGCCAGCACTTTCGGGGGGAACTATGGCTACACCTTC | few | . | TRBJ1-2 | TRBV6-5
CASSVGRTGGPLNTEAFF | TGTGCCAGCAGCGTAGGCCGAACAGGGGGCCCTCTGAACACTGAAGCTTTCTTT | . | TRBD1 | TRBJ1-1 | TRBV9
CSVILPGGGTEAFF | TGCAGCGTAATACTCCCGGGGGGGGGAACTGAAGCTTTCTTT | . | . | TRBJ1-1 | TRBV29-1
CAWNRLWGEKLFF | TGTGCCTGGAACAGGCTCTGGGGGGAAAAACTGTTTTTT | . | . | TRBJ1-4 | TRBV30
CASSIQGSYSGANVLTF | TGCGCCAGCAGTATCCAGGGATCCTACTCTGGGGCCAACGTCCTGACTTTC | . | . | TRBJ2-6 | TRBV10-1
CASSEVPGHYGYTF | TGTGCCAGCAGTGAAGTTCCCGGGCACTATGGCTACACCTTC | . | . | TRBJ1-2 | TRBV6-1
CASSPGGLALNTGELFF | TGCGCCAGCAGCCCGGGTGGACTAGCCTTGAACACCGGGGAGCTGTTTTTT | . | TRBD2 | TRBJ2-2 | TRBV5-1
CASSVGAVNTEAFF | TGTGCCAGCAGCGTAGGGGCAGTGAACACTGAAGCTTTCTTT | . | . | TRBJ1-1 | TRBV9
CASSFGRGSYNEQFF | TGTGCCAGCAGCTTTGGTAGGGGATCCTACAATGAGCAGTTCTTC | . | . | TRBJ2-1 | TRBV11-2
CASSHQGQGTDTQYF | TGTGCCAGCAGCCACCAGGGACAGGGCACAGATACGCAGTATTTT | . | TRBD1 | TRBJ2-3 | TRBV6-1
CASSLAGEQFF | TGTGCCAGCAGCTTAGCGGGTGAGCAGTTCTTC | . | . | TRBJ2-1 | TRBV5-6
CASKPVGHPNTEAFF | TGTGCCAGCAAGCCCGTAGGGCACCCTAACACTGAAGCTTTCTTT | . | . | TRBJ1-1 | TRBV25-1
CSVATSGGHTDTQYF | TGCAGCGTTGCGACTAGCGGGGGGCACACAGATACGCAGTATTTT | . | TRBD2 | TRBJ2-3 | TRBV29-1
CAWRGQPRKLFF | TGTGCCTGGCGAGGACAGCCGAGAAAACTGTTTTTT | . | . | TRBJ1-4 | TRBV30
CAWSVKGSLHDF | TGTGCCTGGAGTGTAAAGGGCAGTCTTCATGACTTT | few | . | TRBJ1-1 | TRBV30
CASRGGANTGELFF | TGCGCCAGCAGAGGGGGGGCGAACACCGGGGAGCTGTTTTTT | . | . | TRBJ2-2 | TRBV4-1
CASSVTGRNSPLHF | TGTGCCAGCAGCGTGACAGGGAGGAATTCACCCCTCCACTTT | few | TRBD1 | TRBJ1-6 | TRBV9
CSVATSGSYNEQFF | TGCAGCGTGGCCACTAGCGGGAGTTACAATGAGCAGTTCTTC | few | TRBD2 | TRBJ2-1 | TRBV29-1
CASRPWMGAGELFF | TGTGCCAGCAGGCCTTGGATGGGGGCCGGGGAGCTGTTTTTT | . | . | TRBJ2-2 | TRBV6-5
CASSQPGQLAKNIQYF | TGCGCCAGCAGCCAACCGGGACAGCTAGCCAAAAACATTCAGTACTTC | few | TRBD1 | TRBJ2-4 | TRBV4-1
CSVLRMGDWNTGELFF | TGCAGCGTCCTGAGGATGGGGGACTGGAACACCGGGGAGCTGTTTTTT | few | . | TRBJ2-2 | TRBV29-1
CASSYGANEKLFF | TGTGCCAGCAGTTATGGAGCTAATGAAAAACTGTTTTTT | few | . | TRBJ1-4 | TRBV6-6
CSVRSGGSETQYF | TGCAGCGTTCGTAGCGGGGGTTCGGAGACCCAGTACTTC | . | TRBD2 | TRBJ2-5 | TRBV29-1
CASSLTGGAKFSGYTF | TGCGCCAGCAGTCTTACAGGGGGCGCGAAGTTCTCTGGCTACACCTTC | . | TRBD1 | TRBJ1-2 | TRBV4-1
CASSQLGTGNTEAFF | TGTGCCAGCAGCCAGCTAGGGACAGGTAACACTGAAGCTTTCTTT | . | TRBD1 | TRBJ1-1 | TRBV4-2
CAWSVYSSGRSEQYF | TGTGCCTGGAGTGTCTACAGTTCAGGAAGGAGCGAGCAGTACTTC | . | . | TRBJ2-7 | TRBV30